Listed below are T cell receptor beta chains from one sample, sequenced in a study of PD-1 blockade in classical Hodgkin lymphoma. Here immunoSEQ multiplex PCR was the method, and the copy in TCRdb shows in-frame clones only, minus some. The sample includes roughly 2,900 clones, over 75% seen only once; the top ten take roughly 28%. This material consisted of CD8+ T cells from blood, taken before the fourth cycle of nivolumab. The receptors originated from a human donor with classical Hodgkin lymphoma. The CDR3 runs from the conserved cysteine through the conserved F or W. A D gene is named only where the DNA matches it firmly. Some rows mark clone size as missing; the rest say once, few, many or name a class of expanded clone.

cdr3_aa cdr3_nt d_call j_call clone_size v_call
CASSIADREVYEQYF TGTGCCAGTAGTATAGCGGACAGGGAGGTCTACGAGCAGTACTTC TRBD1 TRBJ2-7 NA TRBV19
CASSQDRAEGSPLHF TGCGCCAGCAGCCAAGATCGGGCCGAGGGTTCACCCCTCCACTTT NA TRBJ1-6 NA TRBV4-1
CASSQDGLGAGELFF TGCGCCAGCAGCCAAGATGGTCTGGGGGCCGGGGAGCTGTTTTTT NA TRBJ2-2 NA TRBV4-1
CASSSGTGWGDGYTF TGTGCCAGCAGTTCCGGGACGGGCTGGGGGGATGGCTACACCTTC NA TRBJ1-2 NA TRBV2
CASSLRGIKYEQYF TGTGCCAGCAGTTTACGCGGGATTAAGTATGAGCAGTACTTC NA TRBJ2-7 NA TRBV27
CASSQEGLVYEQYF TGCGCCAGCAGCCAAGAAGGACTAGTCTACGAGCAGTACTTC TRBD2 TRBJ2-7 NA TRBV4-1
CASSSRDRGFDGYTF TGTGCCAGCAGTTCTCGAGACAGGGGGTTCGATGGCTACACCTTC TRBD1 TRBJ1-2 few TRBV7-9
CATSRGSERNIQYF TGTGCCACCAGCAGGGGCTCCGAACGTAACATTCAGTACTTC NA TRBJ2-4 NA TRBV15
CASSQEWTGAGETQYF TGTGCCAGCAGCCAAGAATGGACAGGGGCGGGGGAGACCCAGTACTTC TRBD1 TRBJ2-5 NA TRBV4-2
CSVVRQGGNTGELFF TGCAGCGTTGTTAGACAGGGGGGGAACACCGGGGAGCTGTTTTTT TRBD1 TRBJ2-2 few TRBV29-1
CAIGTGDSNQPQHF TGTGCCATCGGGACAGGGGATAGCAATCAGCCCCAGCATTTT TRBD1 TRBJ1-5 large TRBV10-3
CASSVRDGDEKLFF TGTGCCAGCAGCGTAAGAGACGGGGATGAAAAACTGTTTTTT NA TRBJ1-4 once TRBV9
CATSRDSRGIEQFF TGTGCCACCAGCAGAGATAGTAGGGGGATTGAGCAGTTCTTC NA TRBJ2-1 NA TRBV15
CASSQDSGIGYEQYF TGCGCCAGCAGCCAAGATAGCGGGATTGGCTACGAGCAGTACTTC TRBD2 TRBJ2-7 NA TRBV4-3
CSADRNTEAFF TGCAGCGCCGACAGGAACACTGAAGCTTTCTTT NA TRBJ1-1 NA TRBV29-1
CASSFALFGATSTDTQYF TGTGCCAGCAGCTTTGCTCTTTTCGGGGCCACTAGCACAGATACGCAGTATTTT NA TRBJ2-3 NA TRBV11-2
CASSLDFSYEQYF TGTGCCAGCAGTTTGGACTTCTCCTACGAGCAGTACTTC NA TRBJ2-7 NA TRBV27
CASSVGGDFKSYEQYF TGTGCCAGCAGCGTAGGGGGGGACTTCAAGTCCTACGAGCAGTACTTC NA TRBJ2-7 NA TRBV9
CASSEADYNSPLHF TGTGCCAGCAGTGAGGCGGACTATAATTCACCCCTCCACTTT NA TRBJ1-6 NA TRBV2
CASSKAAGVNTEAFF TGTGCCAGCAGCAAAGCGGCAGGGGTGAACACTGAAGCTTTCTTT NA TRBJ1-1 NA TRBV21-1
CASRRDRGANEKLFF TGTGCCAGCAGAAGGGACAGGGGTGCTAATGAAAAACTGTTTTTT TRBD1 TRBJ1-4 NA TRBV6-6
CASSLALEPWTQYF TGTGCCAGCAGCTTAGCTTTGGAGCCATGGACGCAGTATTTT NA TRBJ2-3 NA TRBV7-9
CSGDGLALSYNEQFF TGCAGCGGGGATGGCCTAGCGCTCTCCTACAATGAGCAGTTCTTC NA TRBJ2-1 NA TRBV29-1
CASSYLSEQFF TGTGCCAGCAGCTATTTATCGGAGCAGTTCTTC NA TRBJ2-1 NA TRBV27
CASSCRTWSQSGELFF TGTGCCAGCAGCTGTAGGACGTGGAGCCAGTCCGGGGAGCTGTTTTTT NA TRBJ2-2 NA TRBV7-3
CASSPTRTGGFMAF TGTGCCAGTAGCCCAACCCGGACAGGGGGCTTTATGGCCTTC TRBD1 TRBJ1-2 NA TRBV19
CASSYSQRSYNEQFF TGTGCCAGCAGTTACTCCCAAAGATCCTACAATGAGCAGTTCTTC NA TRBJ2-1 NA TRBV6-6
CAWSVLTNTEAFF TGTGCCTGGAGTGTCTTAACGAACACTGAAGCTTTCTTT NA TRBJ1-1 few TRBV30
CASSEALEVLNTEAFF TGTGCCAGCAGTGAAGCGCTGGAGGTTCTGAACACTGAAGCTTTCTTT NA TRBJ1-1 once TRBV6-1
CASSVATGTNTGELFF TGTGCCAGCAGTGTAGCGACAGGGACGAACACCGGGGAGCTGTTTTTT TRBD1 TRBJ2-2 NA TRBV2
CASSLATALNTEAFF TGCGCCAGCAGCTTGGCTACAGCGCTGAACACTGAAGCTTTCTTT NA TRBJ1-1 NA TRBV5-1
CASSLGPTYEQYF TGTGCCAGCAGCTTGGGCCCTACCTACGAGCAGTACTTC NA TRBJ2-7 NA TRBV5-6
CASMGDRDEQYF TGTGCCAGCATGGGGGACAGGGATGAGCAGTACTTC TRBD1 TRBJ2-7 NA TRBV25-1
CASSLAIGGEQFF TGTGCCAGCAGCTTAGCTATCGGTGGTGAGCAGTTCTTC NA TRBJ2-1 NA TRBV7-6
CASSSASASTDTQYF TGTGCCAGCAGTTCAGCTAGCGCTAGCACAGATACGCAGTATTTT NA TRBJ2-3 NA TRBV27
CASTRQGTASEQYF TGTGCCAGTACCCGACAGGGGACGGCCTCCGAGCAGTACTTC TRBD1 TRBJ2-7 NA TRBV19
CATSRTRGGDRGIGTAPDTQYF TGTGCCACCAGCAGGACAAGAGGTGGGGACAGGGGAATAGGCACCGCACCAGATACGCAGTATTTT TRBD1 TRBJ2-3 NA TRBV15
CASSWGKWYTF TGTGCCAGCAGCTGGGGAAAATGGTACACCTTC NA TRBJ1-2 NA TRBV13
CASSLYGGTGETQYF TGCGCCAGCAGCTTGTACGGCGGAACGGGGGAGACCCAGTACTTC NA TRBJ2-5 few TRBV5-1
CASTPGPGANTGELFF TGTGCCAGCACCCCTGGTCCGGGGGCGAACACCGGGGAGCTGTTTTTT NA TRBJ2-2 once TRBV27
CASSEGHHYEQYF TGTGCCAGCAGTGAAGGACACCACTACGAGCAGTACTTC NA TRBJ2-7 NA TRBV2
CASSRGLAGAVTGELFF TGTGCCAGCAGCCGCGGACTAGCGGGAGCGGTCACCGGGGAGCTGTTTTTT TRBD2 TRBJ2-2 once TRBV7-9
CAWTTSGPYEQYF TGTGCCTGGACAACTAGCGGTCCCTACGAGCAGTACTTC TRBD2 TRBJ2-7 NA TRBV30
CATSRAPQETTAGYF TGTGCCACCAGCAGAGCCCCTCAGGAGACTACAGCGGGGTACTTC NA TRBJ2-5 NA TRBV15
CASSQDLDRLPDTQYF TGCGCCAGCAGCCAAGATTTGGACAGGCTACCAGATACGCAGTATTTT TRBD1 TRBJ2-3 NA TRBV4-3
CASSKVVGPTLREQYF TGTGCCAGCAGCAAAGTGGTAGGCCCTACCCTACGCGAGCAGTACTTC NA TRBJ2-7 NA TRBV21-1
CASSSQGAGEKLFF TGTGCCAGCAGCTCTCAGGGGGCAGGTGAAAAACTGTTTTTT TRBD1 TRBJ1-4 NA TRBV7-9
CACFRESGYEQYF TGTGCCTGCTTCAGGGAATCGGGCTACGAGCAGTACTTC NA TRBJ2-7 NA TRBV30
CASSLFGDTGYEQYF TGTGCCAGCAGTTTATTCGGGGACACCGGGTACGAGCAGTACTTC NA TRBJ2-7 NA TRBV27
CASSLQGLEGDTDTQYF TGTGCCAGCAGTTTACAAGGACTGGAGGGTGACACAGATACGCAGTATTTT NA TRBJ2-3 NA TRBV27
CASSFSGGVGEKLFF TGTGCCAGCAGCTTTTCAGGGGGCGTCGGTGAAAAACTGTTTTTT TRBD1 TRBJ1-4 NA TRBV7-6
CASSPPSGLNTGELFF TGTGCCAGCAGCCCACCATCGGGACTCAACACCGGGGAGCTGTTTTTT NA TRBJ2-2 NA TRBV7-9
CASSVVAGSTDTQYF TGTGCCAGCAGCGTAGTGGCAGGGTCTACAGATACGCAGTATTTT NA TRBJ2-3 NA TRBV9
CASRQGGGRRTNEQFF TGTGCCAGCAGGCAGGGGGGCGGGAGAAGAACGAATGAGCAGTTCTTC NA TRBJ2-1 NA TRBV7-8
CASSIPHPGTSMNTEAFF TGTGCCAGTAGTATACCCCACCCCGGGACATCCATGAACACTGAAGCTTTCTTT NA TRBJ1-1 NA TRBV19
CAISEGPGANVLTF TGTGCCATCAGTGAGGGGCCTGGGGCCAACGTCCTGACTTTC NA TRBJ2-6 NA TRBV10-3
CASSTLLDGDYGYTF TGTGCCAGCAGTACCCTACTAGATGGGGACTATGGCTACACCTTC NA TRBJ1-2 NA TRBV6-6
CASSSASPEVFF TGTGCCAGCAGCTCCGCAAGCCCGGAAGTCTTCTTC NA TRBJ2-7 NA TRBV7-6
CASGGSGTSYTEAFF TGTGCCAGCGGGGGATCCGGGACTTCTTACACTGAAGCTTTCTTT NA TRBJ1-1 few TRBV28